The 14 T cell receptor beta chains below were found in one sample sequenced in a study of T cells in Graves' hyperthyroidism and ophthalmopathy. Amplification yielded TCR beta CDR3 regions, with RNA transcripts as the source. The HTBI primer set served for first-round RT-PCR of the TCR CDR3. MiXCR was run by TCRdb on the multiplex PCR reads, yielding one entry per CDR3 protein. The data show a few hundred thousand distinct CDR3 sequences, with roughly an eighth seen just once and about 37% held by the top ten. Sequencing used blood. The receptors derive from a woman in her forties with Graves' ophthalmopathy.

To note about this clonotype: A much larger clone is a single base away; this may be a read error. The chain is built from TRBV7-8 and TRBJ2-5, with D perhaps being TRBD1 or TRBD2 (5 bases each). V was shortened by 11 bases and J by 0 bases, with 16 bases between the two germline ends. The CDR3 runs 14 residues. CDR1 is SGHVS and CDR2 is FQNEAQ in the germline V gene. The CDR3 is CAGNPGANQETQYF. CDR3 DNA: TGTGCCGGCAACCCCGGGGCGAACCAAGAGACCCAGTACTTC.

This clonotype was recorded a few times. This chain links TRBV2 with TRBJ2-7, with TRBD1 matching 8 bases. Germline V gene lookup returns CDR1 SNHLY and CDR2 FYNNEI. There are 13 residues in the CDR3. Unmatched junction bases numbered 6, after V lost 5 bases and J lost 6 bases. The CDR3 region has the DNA TGTGCCAGCAGTACGGACAGGGCGGGCGAGCAGTACTTC. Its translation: CASSTDRAGEQYF.

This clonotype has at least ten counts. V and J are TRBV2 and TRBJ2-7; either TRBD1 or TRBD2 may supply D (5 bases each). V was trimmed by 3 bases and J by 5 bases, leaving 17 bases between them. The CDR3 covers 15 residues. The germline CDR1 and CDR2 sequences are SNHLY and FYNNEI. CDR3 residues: CASSDWEVGDDEQYF. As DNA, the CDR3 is TGTGCCAGCAGTGATTGGGAAGTGGGGGACGACGAGCAGTACTTC.

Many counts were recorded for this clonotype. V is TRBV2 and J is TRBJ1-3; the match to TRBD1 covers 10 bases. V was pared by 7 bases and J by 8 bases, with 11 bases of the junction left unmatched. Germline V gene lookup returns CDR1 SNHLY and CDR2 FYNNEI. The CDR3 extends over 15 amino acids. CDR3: CASTLTGGAWDTIYF. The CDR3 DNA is TGTGCCAGCACCTTGACAGGGGGCGCGTGGGACACCATATATTTT.

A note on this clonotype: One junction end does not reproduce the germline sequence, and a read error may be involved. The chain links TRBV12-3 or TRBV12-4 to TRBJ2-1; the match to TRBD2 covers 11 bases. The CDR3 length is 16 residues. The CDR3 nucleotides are TGTGCCAGCAGTTTAGCTCAAACTAGCGGGGGAAATGTGCAGTTCTTC. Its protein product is CASSLAQTSGGNVQFF.

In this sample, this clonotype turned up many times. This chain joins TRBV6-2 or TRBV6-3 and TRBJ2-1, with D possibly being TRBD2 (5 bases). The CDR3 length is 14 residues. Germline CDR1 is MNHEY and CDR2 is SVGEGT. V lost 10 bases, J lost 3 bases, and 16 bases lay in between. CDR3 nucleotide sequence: TGTGCCACCAGGACTTTGGGAGACTACAATGAGCAGTTCTTC. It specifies CATRTLGDYNEQFF.

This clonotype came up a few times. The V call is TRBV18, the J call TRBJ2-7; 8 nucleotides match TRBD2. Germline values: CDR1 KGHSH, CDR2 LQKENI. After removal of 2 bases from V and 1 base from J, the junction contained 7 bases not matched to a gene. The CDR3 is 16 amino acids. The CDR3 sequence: CASSPEMVAGSYEQYF. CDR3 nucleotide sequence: TGTGCCAGCTCACCAGAAATGGTAGCGGGGTCCTACGAGCAGTACTTC.

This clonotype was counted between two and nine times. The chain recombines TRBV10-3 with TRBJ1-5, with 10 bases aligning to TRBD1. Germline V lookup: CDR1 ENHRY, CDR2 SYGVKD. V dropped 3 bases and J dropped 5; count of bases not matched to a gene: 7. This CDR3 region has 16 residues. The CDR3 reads CAISDTGTGDDQPQHF. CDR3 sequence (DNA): TGTGCCATCAGTGACACCGGGACAGGGGACGATCAGCCCCAGCATTTT.

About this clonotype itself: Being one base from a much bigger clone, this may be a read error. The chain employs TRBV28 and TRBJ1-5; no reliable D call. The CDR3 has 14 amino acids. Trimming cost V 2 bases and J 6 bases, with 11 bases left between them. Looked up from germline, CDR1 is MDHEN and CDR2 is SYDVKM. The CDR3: CASSLTQATQPQHF. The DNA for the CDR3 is TGTGCCAGCAGTTTAACGCAGGCAACTCAGCCCCAGCATTTT.

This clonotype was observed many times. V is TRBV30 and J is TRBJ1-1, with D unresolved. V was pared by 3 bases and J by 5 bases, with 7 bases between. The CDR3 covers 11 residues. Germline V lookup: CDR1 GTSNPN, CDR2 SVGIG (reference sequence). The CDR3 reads CAWSFSTEAFF. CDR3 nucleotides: TGTGCCTGGAGCTTTTCTACTGAAGCTTTCTTT.

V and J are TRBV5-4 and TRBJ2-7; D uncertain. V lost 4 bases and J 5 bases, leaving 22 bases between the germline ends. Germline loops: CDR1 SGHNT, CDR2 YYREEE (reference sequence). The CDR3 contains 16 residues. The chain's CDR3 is CASSIIGSGSFDEQYF. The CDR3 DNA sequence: TGTGCCAGCAGCATCATAGGGTCGGGCAGTTTTGACGAGCAGTACTTC.

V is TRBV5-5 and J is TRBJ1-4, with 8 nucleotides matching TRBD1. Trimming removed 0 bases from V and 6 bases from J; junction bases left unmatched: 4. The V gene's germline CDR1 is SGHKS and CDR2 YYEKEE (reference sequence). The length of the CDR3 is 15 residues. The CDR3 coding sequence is TGTGCCAGCAGCTTGGGACAGGGGTCTCATGAAAAACTGTTTTTT. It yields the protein CASSLGQGSHEKLFF.

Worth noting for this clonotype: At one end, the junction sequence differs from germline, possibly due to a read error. The CDR3 coding sequence is TGTGCCAGCAGCGTAGACCACTATAATTCACCCCTCTACTTT. Residues: CASSVDHYNSPLYF. The gene calls are TRBV9 and TRBJ1-6; D not resolved. The CDR3 extends over 14 amino acids. Germline values: CDR1 SGDLS, CDR2 YYNGEE.

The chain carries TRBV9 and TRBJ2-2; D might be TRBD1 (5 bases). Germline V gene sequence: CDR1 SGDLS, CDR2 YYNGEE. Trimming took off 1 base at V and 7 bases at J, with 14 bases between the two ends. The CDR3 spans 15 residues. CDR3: CASSVLGASVGELFF. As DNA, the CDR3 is TGTGCCAGCAGCGTACTAGGGGCTTCTGTCGGGGAGCTGTTTTTT.